One and the same sample provided the 6 T cell receptor beta chains below, sequenced in a study of CD8+ T cells in alopecia areata. RNA, once extracted, was reverse transcribed into cDNA for use as the sequencing template. The repertoire was sequenced with immunoSEQ multiplex PCR; TCRdb's copy has only in-frame clones and lacks some. The sample shows tens of thousands of clones, over 70% of them seen only once. Treatment in this sample: oral pan-JAK inhibitor, 5-10 mg twice daily. Sequences were derived from CD8+ T cells sorted from blood, sampled at approximately week 42, from a patient treated with tofacitinib. Source of these receptors: a human donor with alopecia areata.

V is TRBV7-9 and J is TRBJ2-3; D is uncertain. The CDR3 covers 11 residues. Trimming shortened V by 9 bases and J by 5 bases, and 9 bases separated the two germline ends. Germline V gives CDR1 SEHNR, CDR2 FQNEAQ (reference sequence). The CDR3 protein is CASDDGDTQYF. CDR3 nucleotide sequence: TGTGCCAGTGATGATGGAGATACGCAGTATTTT.

This rearrangement joins TRBV13 to TRBJ2-7; D is perhaps TRBD2 (6 bases). This CDR3 contains 12 residues. The germline V gene encodes CDR1 PRHDT and CDR2 FYEKMQ (reference sequence). The ends were cut back, 0 bases at V and 7 bases at J, with 7 bases in the middle. The CDR3 DNA sequence: TGTGCCAGCAGCTTAGGCCGGGGGGAGCAGTACTTC. This translates into CASSLGRGEQYF.

The V call is TRBV28, the J call TRBJ2-7; 11 bases align to TRBD1. The V gene end was trimmed by 6 bases and the J gene end by 6 bases; junction bases not matched to a gene: 1. CDR3 length: 12 residues. CDR1 is MDHEN, CDR2 SYDVKM, per germline. The CDR3 is CASRDRGREQYF. The CDR3 DNA follows: TGTGCCAGCAGGGACAGGGGGCGCGAGCAGTACTTC.

The chain links TRBV27 to TRBJ2-7; 7 nucleotides agree with TRBD2. Unmatched junction bases numbered 9, after V lost 5 bases and J lost 2 bases. Germline V gene lookup returns CDR1 MNHEY and CDR2 SMNVEV (reference sequence). The CDR3 is 15 residues long. The CDR3 region is CASSPRGVSTYEQYF. CDR3 sequence (DNA): TGTGCCAGCAGTCCCCGGGGGGTCTCTACCTACGAGCAGTACTTC.

The chain couples TRBV19 to TRBJ2-2, with 7 nucleotides matching TRBD1. The CDR3 is made up of 14 amino acids. J lost 5 bases, V lost 6 bases, and 6 bases had no gene match. Germline values: CDR1 LNHDA, CDR2 SQIVND (reference sequence). The CDR3 nucleotides are TGTGCCAGTAGCGCAGGGGGTTGGACCGGGGAGCTGTTTTTT. This translates into CASSAGGWTGELFF.

The V call is TRBV30, the J call TRBJ2-4; D not resolved. The V end was cut by 8 bases, the J end by 7 bases, with 12 bases between. This CDR3 is 11 amino acids long. Germline V gives CDR1 GTSNPN, CDR2 SVGIG (reference sequence). The CDR3 bases are TGTGCCCTATGGATGGGGAACATTCAGTACTTC. It yields the protein CALWMGNIQYF.